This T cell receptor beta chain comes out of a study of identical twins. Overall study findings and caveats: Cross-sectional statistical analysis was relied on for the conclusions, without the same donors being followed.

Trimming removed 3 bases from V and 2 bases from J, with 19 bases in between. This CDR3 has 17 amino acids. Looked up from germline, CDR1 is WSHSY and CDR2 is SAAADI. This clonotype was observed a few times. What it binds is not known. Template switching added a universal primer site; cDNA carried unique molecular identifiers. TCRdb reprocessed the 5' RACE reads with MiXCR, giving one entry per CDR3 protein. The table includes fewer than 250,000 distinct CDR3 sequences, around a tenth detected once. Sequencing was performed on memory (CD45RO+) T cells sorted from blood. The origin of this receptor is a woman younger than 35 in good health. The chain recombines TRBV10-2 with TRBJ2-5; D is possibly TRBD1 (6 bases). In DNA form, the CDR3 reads TGCGCCAGCAGTGATTCGGGGTTTAGGGGGTATCAAGAGACCCAGTACTTC. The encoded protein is CASSDSGFRGYQETQYF.